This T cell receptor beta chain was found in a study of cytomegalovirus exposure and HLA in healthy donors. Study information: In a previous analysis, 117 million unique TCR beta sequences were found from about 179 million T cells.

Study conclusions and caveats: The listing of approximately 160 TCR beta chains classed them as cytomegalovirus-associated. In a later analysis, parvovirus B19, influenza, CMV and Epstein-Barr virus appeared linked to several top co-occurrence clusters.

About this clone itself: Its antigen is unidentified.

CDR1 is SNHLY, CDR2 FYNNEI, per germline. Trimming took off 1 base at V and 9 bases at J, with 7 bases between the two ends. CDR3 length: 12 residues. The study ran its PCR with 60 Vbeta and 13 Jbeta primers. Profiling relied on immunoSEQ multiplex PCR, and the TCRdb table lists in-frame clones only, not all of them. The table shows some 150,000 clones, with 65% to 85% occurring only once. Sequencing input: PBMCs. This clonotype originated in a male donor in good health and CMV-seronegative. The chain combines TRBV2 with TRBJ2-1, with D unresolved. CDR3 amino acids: CASSEDPLEQFF. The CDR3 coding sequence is TGTGCCAGCAGTGAAGATCCCCTTGAGCAGTTCTTC.